A selection of T cell receptor beta chains follows, all from one sample in a study of cytomegalovirus exposure and HLA in healthy donors. Method: immunoSEQ multiplex PCR; TCRdb's copy keeps in-frame clones and lacks some. The sample lists tens of thousands of clones; 70% were seen once. The sample taken for sequencing was PBMCs. These TCRs come from a woman aged 60-75 years in good health and CMV-seropositive. Each CDR3 is given with its conserved first and last residue. D genes are given only for firm matches. Expanded clones get a size class; other rows say once, few or many, or leave the size out.

d_call j_call v_call clone_size cdr3_length cdr3_nt cdr3_aa
TRBD1 TRBJ2-1 TRBV7-9 NA 15 TGTGCCAGCAGCTTGGCACAGGGGGCGCACAATGAGCAGTTCTTC CASSLAQGAHNEQFF
NA TRBJ2-7 TRBV7-9 few 18 TGTGCCAGCAGCTTAATTCGGGCCGGTGCTAGCGCAAAGTCCGAGCAGTACTTC CASSLIRAGASAKSEQYF
NA TRBJ2-1 TRBV7-2 NA 15 TGTGCCAGCTCTTCCCTCCCTAGCTCCTACAATGAGCAGTTCTTC CASSSLPSSYNEQFF
TRBD1 TRBJ2-7 TRBV6-5 NA 13 TGTGCCAGCAGCGCTACGCTGGACAGGCCTCAGTACTTC CASSATLDRPQYF
TRBD1 TRBJ2-3 TRBV7-2 NA 15 TGTGCCAGCAGCTTAGCGGGACAGGGAGGAGATACGCAGTATTTT CASSLAGQGGDTQYF
TRBD2 TRBJ2-3 TRBV27 NA 15 TGTGCCAGCAGTTTAGAGCGGGGGGCTACAGATACGCAGTATTTT CASSLERGATDTQYF
TRBD1 TRBJ2-3 TRBV7-9 NA 16 TGTGCCAGCAGCTCCCGACAGGGACCAAGGGGAGATACGCAGTATTTT CASSSRQGPRGDTQYF
NA TRBJ2-2 TRBV15 NA 15 TGTGCCACCAGCAGAGGACAGATGGGATCCGGGGAGCTGTTTTTT CATSRGQMGSGELFF
NA TRBJ1-3 TRBV6-1 NA 14 TGTGCCAGCAGTGACGGGACTGCCGGAAACACCATATATTTT CASSDGTAGNTIYF
TRBD1 TRBJ2-1 TRBV11-2 NA 15 TGTGCCAGCAGCTCGGGCCAGGGGGAAGGAAATGAGCAGTTCTTC CASSSGQGEGNEQFF
NA TRBJ2-5 TRBV7-3 NA 13 TGTGCCAGCAGCCTCACCCGAGGAGAGACCCAGTACTTC CASSLTRGETQYF
NA TRBJ2-3 TRBV18 NA 15 TGTGCCAGCTCAGGTGTGGCCGGGGGCACAGATACGCAGTATTTT CASSGVAGGTDTQYF
NA TRBJ1-5 TRBV5-6 NA 13 TGTGCCAGCAGCGCTGAGGGAAATCAGCCCCAGCATTTT CASSAEGNQPQHF
NA TRBJ1-6 TRBV19 NA 15 TGTGCCAGTAGTGGGGAGGGTCTCGGTAATTCACCCCTCCACTTT CASSGEGLGNSPLHF
TRBD2 TRBJ2-2 TRBV19 few 16 TGTGCCAGTAGTATAGATGGCGGGGGGGCTATCGGGGAGCTGTTTTTT CASSIDGGGAIGELFF
NA TRBJ1-1 TRBV29-1 NA 10 TGCAGCTCGGGGAACACTGAAGCTTTCTTT CSSGNTEAFF
NA TRBJ1-1 TRBV10-1 NA 13 TGCGCCACCTCTAGGCAGCAGAACACTGAAGCTTTCTTT CATSRQQNTEAFF
TRBD1 TRBJ2-1 TRBV7-2 NA 15 TGTGCCAGCAGCTCAGGGGGTAGCTCCTACAATGAGCAGTTCTTC CASSSGGSSYNEQFF
TRBD1 TRBJ1-5 TRBV19 few 15 TGTGCCAGTAGTATGGGGACAGGGAGCAATCAGCCCCAGCATTTT CASSMGTGSNQPQHF
NA TRBJ2-7 TRBV27 NA 16 TGTGCCAGCAGCCTCCAGCCATGGGGGCAAGGCTACGAGCAGTACTTC CASSLQPWGQGYEQYF
TRBD2 TRBJ2-1 TRBV5-1 NA 16 TGCGCCAGCATGACCTCCACGGCGGGAGGGTATAATGAGCAGTTCTTC CASMTSTAGGYNEQFF
TRBD2 TRBJ2-1 TRBV9 NA 16 TGTGCCAGCAGCGTAGAGGCTAGCGGGGGGCTCAATGAGCAGTTCTTC CASSVEASGGLNEQFF
TRBD1 TRBJ2-2 TRBV5-6 NA 15 TGTGCCAGCATACCGGGACAGGGGACCACCGGGGAGCTGTTTTTT CASIPGQGTTGELFF
NA TRBJ1-1 TRBV6-6 NA 14 TGTGCCAGCAGTTACTCGGCAGGGGACACTGAAGCTTTCTTT CASSYSAGDTEAFF
TRBD1 TRBJ1-1 TRBV5-4 few 15 TGTGCCAGCAGGGGACAGGGGGCGGGCGGCACTGAAGCTTTCTTT CASRGQGAGGTEAFF
NA TRBJ2-7 TRBV29-1 few 13 TGTATTTTTAAACAGAAGACGGCATACGAGCAGTACTTC CIFKQKTAYEQYF
TRBD1 TRBJ2-3 TRBV30 NA 13 TGTGCCTGCGGGACAGGGTATCCAGATACGCAGTATTTT CACGTGYPDTQYF
NA TRBJ2-7 TRBV19 NA 14 TGTGCCAGTAGTCCTAGGGGGGGGTCCTACGAGCAGTACTTC CASSPRGGSYEQYF
NA TRBJ2-7 TRBV7-9 NA 14 TGTGCCAGCAGCTTACTACAGGGTTATGACGAGCAGTACTTC CASSLLQGYDEQYF
NA TRBJ1-1 TRBV4-1 NA 14 TGCGCCAGCAGCCTCTCAGAGGGGAGGACTGAAGCTTTCTTT CASSLSEGRTEAFF
NA TRBJ2-5 TRBV5-1 NA 13 TGCGCCAGCAGCTTGGGGCAGTCCGAGACCCAGTACTTC CASSLGQSETQYF
NA TRBJ1-2 TRBV7-9 NA 13 TGTGCCAGCAGCCTCGAGGCGGGGTACGGCTACACCTTC CASSLEAGYGYTF
TRBD1 TRBJ1-2 TRBV6-5 NA 15 TGTGCCAGCAGTTTTACGGACAGGTCCAGCTATGGCTACACCTTC CASSFTDRSSYGYTF
NA TRBJ2-1 TRBV15 NA 13 TGTGCCACCAGCAGAGATAAGCACAATGAGCAGTTCTTC CATSRDKHNEQFF
NA TRBJ1-2 TRBV13 NA 17 TGTGCCAGCAGCCCCCAGACGGCTTTCATACAAGGCGGAGGCTACACCTTC CASSPQTAFIQGGGYTF
TRBD2 TRBJ2-3 TRBV2 once 15 TGTGCCAGCAGTATCCTTCCTAGCGGGTCAGATACGCAGTATTTT CASSILPSGSDTQYF
NA TRBJ2-1 TRBV21-1 few 17 TGTGCCAGCAGCAAAAGGGGACCGGGACAGGGTCATAGTGAGCAGTTCTTC CASSKRGPGQGHSEQFF
NA TRBJ1-2 TRBV7-2 NA 17 TGTGCCAGCAGCTTAGCTTCAGGGGACGACGCTAACTATGGCTACACCTTC CASSLASGDDANYGYTF
TRBD2 TRBJ2-5 TRBV10-3 NA 14 TGTGCCATCAGTGACTCTAGCGGGGTTGGGACCCAGTACTTC CAISDSSGVGTQYF
NA TRBJ1-1 TRBV6-5 NA 15 TGTGCCAGCAGTTACTCAGTGAGTTCGAACACTGAAGCTTTCTTT CASSYSVSSNTEAFF
NA TRBJ2-5 TRBV29-1 NA 11 TGCAGCGTTAAGGGGTCCGAGACCCAGTACTTC CSVKGSETQYF
TRBD1 TRBJ1-5 TRBV7-9 NA 16 TGTTCCAGCAGCCCGGGACAGCAATATAGCAATCAGCCCCAGCATTTT CSSSPGQQYSNQPQHF